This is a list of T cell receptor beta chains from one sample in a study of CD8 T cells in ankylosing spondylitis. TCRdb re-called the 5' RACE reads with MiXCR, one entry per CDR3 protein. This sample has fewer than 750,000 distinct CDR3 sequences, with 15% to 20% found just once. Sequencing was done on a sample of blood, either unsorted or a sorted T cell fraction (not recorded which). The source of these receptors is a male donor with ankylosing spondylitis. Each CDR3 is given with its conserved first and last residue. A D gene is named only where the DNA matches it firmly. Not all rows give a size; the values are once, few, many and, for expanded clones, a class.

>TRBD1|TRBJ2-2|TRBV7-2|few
TGTGCCAGCAGCCCCGACAGGGGGATACACGGCGGGGAGCTGTTTTTT
CASSPDRGIHGGELFF
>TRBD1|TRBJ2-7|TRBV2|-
TGTGCCACCGCCGAGGTAACAGGGGGACCCTACGAGCAGTACTTC
CATAEVTGGPYEQYF
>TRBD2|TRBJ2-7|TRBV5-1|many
TGTGCCAGCAGCTTAGGAGCGGGAGGTTCCTACGAGCAGTACTTC
CASSLGAGGSYEQYF
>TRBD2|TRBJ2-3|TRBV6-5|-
TGTGCCAGCTGTTTCCGTTCGGGAGGGCGCGCAGATACGCAGTATTTT
CASCFRSGGRADTQYF
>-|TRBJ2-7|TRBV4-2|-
TGTGCCAGCAGCCAAGATGAGGGACGAGCCTACGAGCAGTACTTC
CASSQDEGRAYEQYF
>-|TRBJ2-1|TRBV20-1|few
TGCAGTGCTAGAGATCTGAAGGGGTGGGTCTATGAGCAGTTCTTC
CSARDLKGWVYEQFF
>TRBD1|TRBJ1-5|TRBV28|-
TGTGCCACTGACCAGGGGGGCAATCAGCCCCAGCATTTT
CATDQGGNQPQHF
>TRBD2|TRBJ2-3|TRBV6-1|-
TGTGCCAGCATGCTAGCGGGGTTAAGCACAGATACGCAGTATTTT
CASMLAGLSTDTQYF
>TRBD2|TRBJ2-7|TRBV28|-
TGTGCCAGCAGTTCTGCGACTAGCGGGAGGTGGGGCTACGAGCAGTACTTC
CASSSATSGRWGYEQYF
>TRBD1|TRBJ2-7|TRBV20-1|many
TGCAGTGCTAGTTGGGGACAGGGATACGAGCAGTACTTC
CSASWGQGYEQYF
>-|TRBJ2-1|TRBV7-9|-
TGTGCCAGCAGCTACCTCTGGGGGCTGAATGAGCAGTTCTTC
CASSYLWGLNEQFF
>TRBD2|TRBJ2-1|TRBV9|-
TGTGCCAGCAGCGCGGGCGGGGGGATTAGTTATGAGCAGTTCTTC
CASSAGGGISYEQFF
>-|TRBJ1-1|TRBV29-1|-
TGCAGCGTTGAAGACGCGGACACTGAAGCTTTCTTT
CSVEDADTEAFF
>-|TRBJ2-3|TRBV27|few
TGTGCCAGCAGTTCCGCTGGGACAGATACGCAGTATTTT
CASSSAGTDTQYF
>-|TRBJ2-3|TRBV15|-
TGTGCCACCAGCGATGAGGGGCCCCAAGAGAGTAGCACAGATACGCAGTATTTT
CATSDEGPQESSTDTQYF
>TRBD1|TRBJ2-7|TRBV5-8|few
TGTGCCAGCAGACAAAGACAGGGGATTTATTACGAGCAGTACTTC
CASRQRQGIYYEQYF
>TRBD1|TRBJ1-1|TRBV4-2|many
TGTGCCAGCAGCCAAGAGGGAAACAGGGGGCGTGGGAACACTGAAGCTTTCTTT
CASSQEGNRGRGNTEAFF
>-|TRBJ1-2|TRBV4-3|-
TGCGCCAGCAGCCAAGATAACGGGAACTATGGCTACACCTTC
CASSQDNGNYGYTF